This T cell receptor beta chain was observed in a study of blood T cell repertoires in COVID-19 (dated by TCRdb to between 2020 and 2021). The study in broad terms: Collaborator samples came from the United States, Italy and Spain and covered acute and convalescent phases of COVID-19. Where HLA class I and class II types were available, the types were taken from metadata supplied by the sample provider, not from assay-based typing. Subjects who had been exposed to COVID-19, were actively infected with it, or had recovered from it provided the deeply sampled blood TCRbeta repertoires that made up the dataset. The prospective study material was composed of cDNA or gDNA derived from T cells, B-cell-depleted T cells, or PBMCs. The repertoires were released in a freely available public database meant as a resource for research on the immune response to SARS-CoV-2. A de-identified subject ID, COVID-19 status, age in years and sex were almost always included in the sample metadata. The samples were drawn from two sources: the first 160 participants of the ongoing ImmuneRACE study, and fewer than 1,500 subjects contributed by 6 global collaborators. Points the paper makes about the study in general: The quantity of clinical and demographic metadata differed by source and by participant and was supplied without curation.

Worth noting for this clone: Its binding antigen is unknown. Base qualities are not recorded, but no much larger clone differs from it by a single base.

TCRbeta CDR3 regions were amplified from genomic DNA by means of the immunoSEQ Assay, a bias-controlled multiplex PCR. The source study handled its data this way. The number of nucleated cells in each sample was estimated by amplification of reference gene primers within the assay. To quantify the absolute abundance of each unique TCRbeta CDR3 rearrangement, sequence reads were collapsed and filtered. Productive Simpson clonality was computed per sample as the square root of Simpson's diversity index over productive rearrangements. Sourced from immuneACCESS, this table was stored by TCRdb with only in-frame sequences that have V and J called. A share of the clones is absent; for the studies checked, an unresolved V gene accounts for under half, and the remainder has no known explanation. For V, J and clone size, that table is used; D and trimming come from the DNA. The sample has about 81,000 clones on record, roughly 78% of them singletons. Approximately 7.3% of the sample rests with the top ten.

Each collaborating institution followed its own protocols to collect whole blood in K2EDTA tubes. For TCRbeta analysis, collaborators shipped samples in one of three forms: frozen whole blood, isolated PBMCs, or DNA extracted from either of those sample types. Measured from the cysteine to the phenylalanine, the CDR3 is 14 residues long. The read is trimmed to its CDR3 DNA, 42 bases read in frame from base 1. CDR1 SEHNR and CDR2 FQNEAQ are derived from the germline V gene (reference sequence). Trimming costs V 2 bases and J 7 bases, and their ends lie 14 bases apart. Sequencing was carried out using peripheral blood. The chain is made from TRBV7-9 and TRBJ1-2; the D gene is unclear. This receptor was taken from a human donor in a cohort sampled during active COVID-19. The nucleotides are TGTGCCAGCAGCTTATCCGGGAATCCAACTGGCTACACCTTC. Its protein reads: CASSLSGNPTGYTF.